This T cell receptor beta chain originates from a study of blood T cell repertoires in COVID-19. About the research overall: T cells, B-cell-depleted T cells, or PBMCs provided the cDNA or gDNA that served as material.

The assay was immunoSEQ multiplex PCR, and TCRdb's table has in-frame clones only and misses some. The repertoire has some 98,000 clones, 84% of them found once; the top ten carry more than 20%. The germline V and J ends were trimmed by 5 bases and 0 bases, with 15 bases remaining between them. The CDR3 totals 15 residues. The germline CDR1 and CDR2 sequences are SGHKS and YYEKEE (reference sequence). The specimen was peripheral blood. J is TRBJ2-7 and V is TRBV5-5; possible D gene TRBD2, 6 bases. This receptor was obtained from a man aged 55 to 70 with acute or convalescent COVID-19. The CDR3 here is CASSMGLHSSYEQYV. CDR3 coding DNA: TGTGCCAGCAGTATGGGACTCCACAGCTCCTACGAGCAGTACGTC.